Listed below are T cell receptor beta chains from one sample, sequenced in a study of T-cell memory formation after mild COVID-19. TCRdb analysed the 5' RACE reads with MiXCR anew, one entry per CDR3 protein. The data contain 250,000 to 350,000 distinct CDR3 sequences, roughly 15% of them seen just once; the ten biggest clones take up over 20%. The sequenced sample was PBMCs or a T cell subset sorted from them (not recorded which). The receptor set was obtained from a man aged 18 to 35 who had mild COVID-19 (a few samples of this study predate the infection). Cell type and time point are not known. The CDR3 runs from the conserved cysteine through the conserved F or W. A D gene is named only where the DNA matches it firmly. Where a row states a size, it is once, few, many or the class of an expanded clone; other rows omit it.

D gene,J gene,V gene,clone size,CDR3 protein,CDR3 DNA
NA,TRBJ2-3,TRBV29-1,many,CSVSRGRGTDTQYF,TGCAGCGTTTCAAGGGGGAGGGGCACAGATACGCAGTATTTT
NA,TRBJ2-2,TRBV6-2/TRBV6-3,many,CASSYNRGSGELFF,TGTGCCAGCAGTTACAACCGGGGATCCGGGGAGCTGTTTTTT
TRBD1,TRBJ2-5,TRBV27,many,CASSTYHDRGRSETQYF,TGTGCCAGCAGTACCTATCATGACAGGGGTCGGAGCGAGACCCAGTACTTC
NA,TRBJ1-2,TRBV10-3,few,CAIREERGYGYTF,TGTGCCATCAGGGAAGAACGGGGCTATGGCTACACCTTC
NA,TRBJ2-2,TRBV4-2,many,CASSHRTGELFF,TGTGCCAGCAGCCACCGAACCGGGGAGCTGTTTTTT
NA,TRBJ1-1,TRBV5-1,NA,CASSLEVLGNTEAFF,TGCGCCAGCAGCTTGGAGGTGTTGGGGAACACTGAAGCTTTCTTT
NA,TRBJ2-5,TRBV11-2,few,CASSLEDRETQYF,TGTGCCAGCAGCTTAGAGGATAGGGAGACCCAGTACTTC
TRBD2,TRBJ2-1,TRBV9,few,CASSVGASGASSYNEQFF,TGTGCCAGCAGCGTAGGTGCTAGCGGGGCTTCCTCCTACAATGAGCAGTTCTTC
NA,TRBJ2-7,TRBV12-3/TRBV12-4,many,CASSLTFRGDEQYF,TGTGCCAGCAGCCTCACTTTCCGGGGTGACGAGCAGTACTTC
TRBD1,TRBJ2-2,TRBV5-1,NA,CASSEQGIRGIGELFF,TGCGCCAGCAGTGAACAGGGGATAAGAGGTATCGGGGAGCTGTTTTTT
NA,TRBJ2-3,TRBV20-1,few,CSARFPAGPADTQYF,TGCAGTGCTAGATTCCCAGCGGGCCCGGCAGATACGCAGTATTTT
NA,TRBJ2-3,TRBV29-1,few,CSVEGGVTDTQYF,TGCAGCGTTGAAGGAGGGGTCACAGATACGCAGTATTTT
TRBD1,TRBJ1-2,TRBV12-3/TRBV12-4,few,CASSLSGQTF,TGTGCCAGCAGTTTATCGGGACAGACCTTC
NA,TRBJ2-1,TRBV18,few,CASSPMTGVEQFF,TGTGCCAGCTCACCGATGACAGGAGTCGAACAGTTCTTC
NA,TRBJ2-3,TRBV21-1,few,CASSKLRTGVSNGDTQYF,TGTGCCAGCAGCAAACTTCGGACAGGGGTCTCAAATGGAGATACGCAGTATTTT
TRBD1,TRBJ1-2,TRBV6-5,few,CASSYRTGFVGYTF,TGTGCCAGCAGTTATAGGACAGGGTTTGTGGGCTACACCTTC
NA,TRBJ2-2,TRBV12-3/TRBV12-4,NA,CASSLALGAIGELFF,TGTGCCAGCAGTTTAGCGCTGGGGGCGATCGGGGAGCTGTTTTTT
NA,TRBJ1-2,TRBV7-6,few,CASSPGYRSNGYTF,TGTGCCAGCAGCCCGGGGTATCGGTCTAATGGCTACACCTTC
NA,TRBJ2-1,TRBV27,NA,CASSLRGGINEQFF,TGTGCCAGCAGTTTGAGGGGGGGAATAAATGAGCAGTTCTTC
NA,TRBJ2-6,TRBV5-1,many,CASSLQSGANVLTF,TGCGCCAGCAGCTTGCAGTCTGGGGCCAACGTCCTGACTTTC
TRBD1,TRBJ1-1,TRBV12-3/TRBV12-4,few,CASSLPDRDVTEAFF,TGTGCCAGCAGTTTGCCGGACAGGGATGTCACTGAAGCTTTCTTT
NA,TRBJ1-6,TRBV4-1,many,CASSTVASPLHF,TGCGCCAGCAGCACTGTGGCTTCACCCCTCCACTTT
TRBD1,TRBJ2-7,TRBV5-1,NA,CASSLGVRGNSRSYEQYF,TGCGCCAGCAGCTTGGGGGTCAGGGGGAACTCAAGAAGCTACGAGCAGTACTTC
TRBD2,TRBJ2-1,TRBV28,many,CASSYPGGRQRFF,TGTGCCAGCAGTTACCCGGGGGGGCGTCAACGGTTCTTC
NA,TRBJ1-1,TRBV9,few,CASSATYGEQAFF,TGTGCCAGCAGTGCTACCTATGGAGAACAAGCTTTCTTT
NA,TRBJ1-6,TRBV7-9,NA,CASTPTALGSPLHF,TGTGCCAGCACCCCTACGGCTCTGGGTTCACCCCTCCACTTT
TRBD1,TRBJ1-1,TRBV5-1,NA,CASRAWGQGDTEAFF,TGCGCCAGCCGTGCGTGGGGACAGGGAGACACTGAAGCTTTCTTT
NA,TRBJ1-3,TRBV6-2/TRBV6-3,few,CASSYRGTYGNTIYF,TGTGCCAGCAGTTACCGTGGGACGTACGGAAACACCATATATTTT
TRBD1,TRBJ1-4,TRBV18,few,CASSPPGQKSEKLFF,TGTGCCAGCTCACCCCCGGGACAGAAGTCCGAAAAACTGTTTTTT
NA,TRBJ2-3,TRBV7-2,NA,CASSRPRFSDTQYF,TGTGCCAGCAGCCGCCCGAGGTTCTCAGATACGCAGTATTTT
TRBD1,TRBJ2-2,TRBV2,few,CASRKQGAYTGELFF,TGTGCCAGCAGAAAACAGGGGGCCTACACCGGGGAGCTGTTTTTT
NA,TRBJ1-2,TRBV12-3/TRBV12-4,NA,CASSPSRRGEFFGYTF,TGTGCCAGCAGTCCATCCCGGCGGGGTGAATTCTTTGGCTACACCTTC
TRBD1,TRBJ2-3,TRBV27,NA,CASSSGQVSTDTQYF,TGTGCCAGCAGTTCTGGACAGGTTAGCACAGATACGCAGTATTTT
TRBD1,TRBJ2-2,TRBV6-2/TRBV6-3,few,CAGKPGGPGELFF,TGTGCCGGGAAACCAGGGGGCCCCGGGGAGCTGTTTTTT
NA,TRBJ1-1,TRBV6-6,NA,CASRREGVTEAFF,TGTGCCAGCAGGAGGGAGGGCGTGACTGAAGCTTTCTTT
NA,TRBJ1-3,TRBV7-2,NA,CASSLTRPGSGNTIYF,TGTGCCAGCAGCTTAACCCGCCCGGGCTCTGGAAACACCATATATTTT
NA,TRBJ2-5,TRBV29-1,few,CSWRTKETQYF,TGCAGCTGGAGGACCAAAGAGACCCAGTACTTC
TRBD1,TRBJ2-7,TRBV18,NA,CASSVTGGRYEQYF,TGTGCCAGCTCAGTTACAGGGGGCAGATACGAGCAGTACTTC
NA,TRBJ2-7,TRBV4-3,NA,CASSQERTGPYEQYF,TGCGCCAGCAGCCAAGAAAGAACAGGGCCCTACGAGCAGTACTTC
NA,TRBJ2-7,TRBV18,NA,CASSPGHGPSYEQYF,TGTGCCAGCTCACCCGGACACGGACCATCCTACGAGCAGTACTTC
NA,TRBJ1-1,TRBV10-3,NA,CAISPRGGVREAFF,TGTGCCATCAGTCCCAGGGGCGGGGTTCGGGAAGCTTTCTTT
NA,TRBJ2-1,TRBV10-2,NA,CASREGNTLSEQFF,TGCGCCAGCAGGGAGGGTAATACCCTTAGTGAGCAGTTCTTC
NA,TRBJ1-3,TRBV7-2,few,CASSPRGLERNTIYF,TGTGCCAGCAGCCCTAGAGGACTTGAAAGAAACACCATATATTTT
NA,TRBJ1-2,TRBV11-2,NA,CASSPSTDSVGYTF,TGTGCCAGCAGCCCCTCGACGGATTCCGTAGGCTACACCTTC
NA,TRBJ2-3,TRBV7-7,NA,CASSPTGDTKYF,TGTGCTAGCAGCCCGACAGGAGATACGAAGTATTTT
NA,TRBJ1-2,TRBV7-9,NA,CASSSHGAGQVGTF,TGTGCCAGCAGCTCCCACGGGGCAGGCCAAGTCGGCACCTTC
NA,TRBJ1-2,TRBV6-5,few,CASSSPTDSDYGYTF,TGTGCCAGCAGTTCCCCGACGGACAGCGACTATGGCTACACCTTC
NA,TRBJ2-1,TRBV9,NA,CATTHEQFF,TGTGCCACCACACATGAGCAGTTCTTC
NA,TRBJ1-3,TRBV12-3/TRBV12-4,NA,CASSLVRAPGNTIYF,TGTGCCAGCAGTTTAGTACGGGCACCTGGAAACACCATATATTTT
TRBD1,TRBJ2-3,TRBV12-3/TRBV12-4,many,CASSQGAALSTDTQYF,TGTGCCAGCAGTCAGGGGGCCGCGTTAAGCACAGATACGCAGTATTTT
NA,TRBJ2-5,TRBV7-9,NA,CASSLNEAQYF,TGTGCCAGCAGCTTGAATGAGGCCCAGTACTTC
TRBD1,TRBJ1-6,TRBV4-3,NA,CASSPGTGGHKTLHF,TGCGCCAGCAGTCCAGGGACAGGGGGACATAAAACCCTCCACTTT
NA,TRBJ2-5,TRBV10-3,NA,CAISEAGGMQETQYF,TGTGCCATCAGTGAAGCAGGGGGGATGCAAGAGACCCAGTACTTC
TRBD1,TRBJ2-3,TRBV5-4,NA,CASWHTGESTDTQYF,TGTGCCAGCTGGCATACAGGGGAATCCACAGATACGCAGTATTTT
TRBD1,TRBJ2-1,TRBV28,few,CASSSHSGQGGYNEQFF,TGTGCCAGCAGTTCGCATTCCGGACAGGGGGGCTACAATGAGCAGTTCTTC
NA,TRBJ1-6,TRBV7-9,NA,CASSPPAYNSPLHF,TGTGCCAGCAGCCCTCCCGCCTATAATTCACCCCTCCACTTT
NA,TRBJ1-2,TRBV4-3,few,CASSQGTGGDYGYTF,TGCGCCAGCAGCCAAGGTACGGGAGGGGACTATGGCTACACCTTC
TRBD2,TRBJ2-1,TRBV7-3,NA,CASSTTSGDNEQFF,TGTGCCAGCAGCACGACTAGCGGGGACAATGAGCAGTTCTTC
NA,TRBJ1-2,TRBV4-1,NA,CASSPRVIPPLSTF,TGCGCCAGCAGCCCCCGGGTCATCCCCCCACTGTCTACCTTC